Presented here are 3 T cell receptor beta chains from one specimen sequenced in a study of CDR3 diversity in severe acne. From the PCR reads, TCRdb called clonotypes with MiXCR, one entry per CDR3 protein. There are 97,000 or so distinct CDR3 sequences in the sample; 51% occur only once, and roughly 12% lies in the top ten. The sequenced sample was blood. Receptors originate from a male donor with acne.

This clonotype was seen many times. The V and J genes are TRBV6-5 and TRBJ1-2, with a weak D call TRBD1 (6 bases). Trimming removed 8 bases at V and 2 bases at J, with 12 bases between. CDR3 length: 13 residues. Germline values: CDR1 MNHEY, CDR2 SVGAGI. The CDR3 DNA reads as TGTGCCAGCGGGCAAACAGGGAACTATGGCTACACCTTC. Amino acid sequence: CASGQTGNYGYTF.

The rearrangement links TRBV20-1 to TRBJ2-1, with a possible D match to TRBD2 (6 bases). V dropped 5 bases and J dropped 3 bases, with 8 bases sitting between them. This CDR3 contains 12 residues. From germline, CDR1 is DFQATT and CDR2 SNEGSKA (reference sequence). This CDR3 is CSACGDYNEQFF. CDR3 coding DNA: TGCAGTGCTTGCGGGGACTACAATGAGCAGTTCTTC.

The CDR3 reads CASSFPVRLAGVVEQFF. CDR3 DNA sequence: TGCGCCAGCAGCTTTCCCGTCCGACTAGCGGGAGTTGTTGAGCAGTTCTTC. The chain joins TRBV5-1 to TRBJ2-1, with 12 bases fitting TRBD2. The CDR3 sequence is 17 residues long. Unmatched junction bases numbered 12, after V lost 2 bases and J lost 9 bases. Per the germline V gene, CDR1 is SGHRS and CDR2 is YFSETQ. The full variable domain, completed using reference TRBV5-1 and TRBJ2-1, is KAGVTQTPRYLIKTRGQQVTLSCSPISGHRSVSWYQQTPGQGLQFLFEYFSETQRNKGNFPGRFSGRQFSNSRSEMNVSTLELGDSALYLCASSFPVRLAGVVEQFFGPGTRLTVL.